This T cell receptor beta chain was retrieved from a study of spatial heterogeneity in lung cancer. On the study more broadly: A strong correlation was found between TCR transcript counts in tumor regions and a T cell module score derived from matched bulk RNA-seq.

Study results and caveats: It was found that expanded intratumoral alpha and beta TCR counts tracked tumor mutation counts.

This clonotype has a count of ten or more. Its specificity is not known. Within a library made for alpha chains, this beta chain is off target, and its count is uninformative. As to time point: sample taken at primary tumor resection. TCRdb reanalysed the 5' RACE reads using MiXCR and keeps one entry per CDR3 protein. Of 9,500 or so distinct CDR3 sequences detected, 13% to 15% appear once; the ten largest clones hold 13% to 15%. CDR3 length: 11 amino acids. V was clipped by 2 bases and J by 4 bases, with 3 bases between them. Germline assignment: CDR1 LGHDT and CDR2 YNNKEL (reference sequence). This clonotype originated in a male donor with early-stage non-small cell lung cancer. This chain uses TRBV3-1 with TRBJ2-7; no clear D. Here the sequenced sample was lung tumor tissue, taken at surgery. The CDR3 nucleotides are TGTGCCAGCAGCCAATTTTACGAGCAGTACTTC. Translating it yields CASSQFYEQYF.